This T cell receptor (beta chain) was profiled in a study of blood T cell repertoires in COVID-19 (dated by TCRdb to 2018 to 2020). Background on the whole study: Collaborator samples came from the United States, Italy and Spain and covered acute and convalescent phases of COVID-19. The dataset comprised deeply sampled blood TCRbeta repertoires from subjects exposed to, actively infected with, or recovered from COVID-19. Where available, HLA class I and class II types were obtained from metadata supplied by the sample provider rather than from assay-based typing. The prospective study material was composed of cDNA or gDNA derived from T cells, B-cell-depleted T cells, or PBMCs. The sample metadata nearly always contained a de-identified subject ID, COVID-19 status, age in years and sex. The samples were drawn from two sources: the first 160 participants of the ongoing ImmuneRACE study, and approximately 1,300 subjects contributed by 6 global collaborators. The repertoires were released in a freely available public database meant as a resource for research on the immune response to SARS-CoV-2. On the study overall, not on this receptor specifically: Clinical and demographic metadata were provided uncurated, with the amount varying by source and participant.

Each collaborating institution followed its own protocols to collect whole blood in K2EDTA tubes. For TCRbeta analysis, collaborators shipped samples as frozen whole blood, isolated PBMCs, or DNA extracted from either of those sample types. CDR1 is given as MDHEN and CDR2 as SYDVKM, both from the germline V gene. V loses 3 bases, J loses 2 bases, and the germline ends lie 8 bases apart. Reading from cysteine to phenylalanine, the CDR3 counts 13 amino acids. Left in the record is the CDR3 DNA by itself, 39 bases read in frame from the first base. TCRbeta CDR3 regions were amplified from genomic DNA by means of the immunoSEQ Assay, a bias-controlled multiplex PCR. The published analysis was carried out like this. Within the assay, amplification of reference gene primers was used to estimate how many nucleated cells each sample contained. To quantify the absolute abundance of each unique TCRbeta CDR3 rearrangement, sequence reads were collapsed and filtered. For each sample, productive Simpson clonality was calculated as the square root of Simpson's diversity index across productive rearrangements. TCRdb limited this immuneACCESS table to in-frame rearrangements with V and J called. A share of clones is missing; checked studies link under half to unresolved V genes, and the rest is unexplained. The V and J calls and clone size were taken over from that table, and D and trimming were inferred from the DNA. The sample includes 400,000 to 550,000 clones, with around 89% observed a single time. Roughly 4.3% of the sample lies in the top ten.

As concerns this clone: Its antigen specificity is not known. Nothing much larger sits one base from this clone, and base qualities are not available.

The sequenced material came from peripheral blood. The clonotype comes from a woman under 40 with acute or convalescent COVID-19. The V and J genes are TRBV28 and TRBJ2-7, with no D gene named confidently. The DNA sequence follows: TGTGCCAGCAGTTTGGCTGATACCTACGAGCAGTACTTC. The encoded protein is CASSLADTYEQYF.